The rows below give T cell receptor beta chains drawn from one sample of a study of blood T cell repertoires in COVID-19. Data came from immunoSEQ multiplex PCR; TCRdb stores just in-frame clones and leaves some out. The data hold 99,000 or so clones, with roughly 84% observed a single time. The material sequenced was peripheral blood. Source of these receptors: a man aged 65-85 years with active or convalescent COVID-19. CDR3s include the opening cysteine and the closing phenylalanine or tryptophan. D genes are given only for firm matches. Size values are once, few and many counts, or a class for expanded clones, and some rows have none.

-	TRBV5-6	-	TRBJ2-7	CASSLVIGEQYF	TGTGCCAGCAGCTTGGTGATCGGTGAGCAGTACTTC
-	TRBV6-2/TRBV6-3	-	TRBJ1-5	CASSYSGARQPQHF	TGTGCCAGCAGTTACTCAGGGGCTCGACAGCCCCAGCATTTT
-	TRBV4-2	-	TRBJ2-1	CASSQDVPGHSSYNEQFF	TGTGCCAGCAGCCAAGATGTCCCCGGACACAGCTCCTACAATGAGCAGTTCTTC
-	TRBV29-1	-	TRBJ1-1	CSVAADTNTEAFF	TGCAGCGTAGCCGCTGACACCAACACTGAAGCTTTCTTT
-	TRBV15	TRBD1	TRBJ1-4	CATSKEGQGYEKLFF	TGTGCCACCAGCAAGGAGGGACAGGGTTATGAAAAACTGTTTTTT
-	TRBV28	-	TRBJ1-4	CASSTETPGRRELFF	TGTGCCAGCAGTACCGAGACACCCGGGAGGAGGGAACTGTTTTTT
once	TRBV27	-	TRBJ1-2	CASRDRTNGYTF	TGTGCCAGCAGGGACAGAACTAATGGCTACACCTTC
-	TRBV2	TRBD2	TRBJ2-1	CASSDGTSGANEQFF	TGTGCCAGCAGTGACGGGACTAGCGGGGCAAATGAGCAGTTCTTC
few	TRBV6-5	-	TRBJ1-1	CASSYRGGEAFF	TGTGCCAGCAGTTACAGGGGAGGCGAAGCTTTCTTT
-	TRBV11-2	-	TRBJ1-6	CASSLGHAASSYNSPLHF	TGTGCCAGCAGCTTAGGTCACGCCGCGAGCTCCTATAATTCACCCCTCCACTTT
-	TRBV2	TRBD1	TRBJ2-3	CASNLDRAQYF	TGTGCCAGCAACTTGGACAGGGCGCAGTATTTT
few	TRBV5-1	TRBD1	TRBJ1-1	CASSLVGQGANTEAFF	TGCGCCAGCAGCTTGGTAGGACAGGGGGCGAACACTGAAGCTTTCTTT
-	TRBV2	-	TRBJ1-4	CASSDRVGDNEKLFF	TGTGCCAGCAGTGATCGAGTGGGCGATAATGAAAAACTGTTTTTT
-	TRBV7-2	TRBD1	TRBJ1-2	CASSPRGGHGYTF	TGTGCCAGCAGCCCCCGAGGGGGCCATGGCTACACCTTC
-	TRBV28	TRBD1	TRBJ1-5	CASSNAVTGGGQPQHF	TGTGCCAGCAGTAACGCCGTGACAGGGGGAGGTCAGCCCCAGCATTTT
-	TRBV30	-	TRBJ1-1	CAWSQSMNTEAFF	TGTGCCTGGAGTCAGTCCATGAACACTGAAGCTTTCTTT
-	TRBV10-2	TRBD1	TRBJ1-6	CASRQGDNYNSPLHF	TGCGCCAGCCGACAGGGGGATAATTATAATTCACCCCTCCACTTT
-	TRBV4-1	TRBD1	TRBJ2-1	CASSPGQGVYNEQFF	TGCGCCAGCAGCCCGGGACAGGGGGTTTACAATGAGCAGTTCTTC
once	TRBV19	-	TRBJ1-6	CASANGSPNSPLHF	TGTGCCAGTGCTAACGGGAGTCCTAATTCACCCCTCCACTTT
-	TRBV6-2/TRBV6-3	TRBD1	TRBJ1-1	CASSYLRQGLNTEAFF	TGTGCCAGCAGTTACCTAAGACAGGGGCTGAACACTGAAGCTTTCTTT